One T cell receptor beta chain is described in this entry. Germline trimming cut 4 bases from V and 3 bases from J; bases unmatched to any gene: 7. The CDR3 has 15 amino acids. CDR1 and CDR2 (germline): SGHDT, YYEEEE. In the authors' methods: Amplification of reference gene primers provided the estimated nucleated cell counts. The table came from immunoSEQ multiplex PCR; TCRdb's copy has only in-frame clones and leaves some out. The V and J calls and clone size were taken over from that table, and D and trimming were inferred from the DNA. The profile shows fewer than 350,000 clones, over 75% of them singletons. The entry originates in a study of blood T cell repertoires in COVID-19.

Sequencing input: peripheral blood. This TCR was sampled from a woman in her twenties or thirties with COVID-19, enrolled during active disease. This chain connects TRBV5-6 to TRBJ2-1; TRBD1 matches at 7 bases. The DNA for the CDR3 is TGTGCCAGCAGCACCCGACAGGGAATCTACAATGAGCAGTTCTTC. This sequence encodes CASSTRQGIYNEQFF.